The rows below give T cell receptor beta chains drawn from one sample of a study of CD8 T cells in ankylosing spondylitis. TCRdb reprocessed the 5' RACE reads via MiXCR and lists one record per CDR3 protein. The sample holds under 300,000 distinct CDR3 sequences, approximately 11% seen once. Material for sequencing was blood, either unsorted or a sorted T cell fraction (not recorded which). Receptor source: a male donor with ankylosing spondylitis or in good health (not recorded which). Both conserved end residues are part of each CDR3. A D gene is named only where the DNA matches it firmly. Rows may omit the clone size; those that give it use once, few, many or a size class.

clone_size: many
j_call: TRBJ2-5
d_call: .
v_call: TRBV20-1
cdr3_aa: CSVKWGRQETQYF
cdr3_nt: TGCAGTGTCAAGTGGGGCAGACAAGAGACCCAGTACTTC

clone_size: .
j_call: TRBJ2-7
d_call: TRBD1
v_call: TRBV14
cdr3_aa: CASSHWTGEYEQYF
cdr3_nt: TGTGCCAGCAGCCACTGGACAGGGGAGTACGAGCAGTACTTC

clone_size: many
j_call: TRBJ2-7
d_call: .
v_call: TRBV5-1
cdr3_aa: CASSLAPSYEQYF
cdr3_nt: TGCGCCAGCAGCTTGGCCCCGTCCTACGAGCAGTACTTC

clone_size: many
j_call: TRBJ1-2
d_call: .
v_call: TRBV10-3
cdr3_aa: CAISEDSGLYGYTF
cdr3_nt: TGTGCCATCAGTGAGGATAGTGGACTCTATGGCTACACCTTC

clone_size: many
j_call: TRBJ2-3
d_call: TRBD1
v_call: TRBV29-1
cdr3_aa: CSVTGQGSTDTQYF
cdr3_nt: TGCAGCGTTACAGGACAGGGAAGCACAGATACGCAGTATTTT

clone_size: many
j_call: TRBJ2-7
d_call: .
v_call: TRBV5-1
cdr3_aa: CASSLARQGEQYF
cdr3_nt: TGCGCCAGCAGCTTGGCCCGGCAAGGGGAGCAGTACTTC

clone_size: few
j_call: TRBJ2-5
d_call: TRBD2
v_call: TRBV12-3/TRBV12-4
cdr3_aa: CASSSTSGRYQETQYF
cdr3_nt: TGTGCCAGCAGCTCGACTAGCGGGAGGTACCAAGAGACCCAGTACTTC

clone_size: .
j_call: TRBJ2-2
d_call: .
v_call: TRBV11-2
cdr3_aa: CASSPRTVYVSNTGELFF
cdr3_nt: TGTGCCAGCAGCCCCCGGACCGTGTATGTCTCGAACACCGGGGAGCTGTTTTTT

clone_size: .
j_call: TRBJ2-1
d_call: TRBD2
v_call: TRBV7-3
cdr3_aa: CASSLLSGGLGNEQFF
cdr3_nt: TGTGCCAGCAGCCTCCTCAGCGGGGGCCTAGGGAATGAGCAGTTCTTC

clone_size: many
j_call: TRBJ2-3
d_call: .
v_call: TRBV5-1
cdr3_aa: CASSLLGASTDTQYF
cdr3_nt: TGCGCCAGCAGCTTGCTAGGAGCTAGCACAGATACGCAGTATTTT

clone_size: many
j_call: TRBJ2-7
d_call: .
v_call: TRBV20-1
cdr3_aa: CSAKETSSYEQYF
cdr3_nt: TGCAGTGCTAAAGAGACCTCCTCCTACGAGCAGTACTTC

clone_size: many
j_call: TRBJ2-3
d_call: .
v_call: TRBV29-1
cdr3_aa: CSVEEGGTPSTDTQYF
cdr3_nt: TGCAGCGTTGAAGAAGGTGGGACTCCATCCACAGATACGCAGTATTTT

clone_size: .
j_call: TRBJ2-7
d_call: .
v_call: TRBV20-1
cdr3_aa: CSARDRQEDYEQYF
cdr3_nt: TGCAGTGCTAGAGACCGACAGGAGGACTACGAGCAGTACTTC

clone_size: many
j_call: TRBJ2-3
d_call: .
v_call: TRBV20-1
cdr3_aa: CSAYSGTGTDTQYF
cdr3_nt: TGCAGTGCCTATAGCGGGACAGGCACAGATACGCAGTATTTT

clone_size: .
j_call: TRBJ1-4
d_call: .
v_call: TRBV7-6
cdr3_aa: CASSLWGSNEKLFF
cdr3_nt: TGTGCCAGCAGCTTGTGGGGATCTAATGAAAAACTGTTTTTT

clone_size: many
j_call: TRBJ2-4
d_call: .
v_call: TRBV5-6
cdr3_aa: CASSFTGIKNIQYF
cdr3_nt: TGTGCCAGCAGCTTCACAGGAATCAAAAACATTCAGTACTTC

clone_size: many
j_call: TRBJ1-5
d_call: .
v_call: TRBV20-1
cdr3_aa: CSASRFGGGQPQHF
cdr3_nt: TGCAGTGCTAGTAGGTTTGGAGGGGGACAGCCCCAGCATTTT

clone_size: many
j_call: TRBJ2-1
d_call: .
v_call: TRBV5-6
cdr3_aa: CASSLAGYEQFF
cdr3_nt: TGTGCCAGCAGCTTGGCGGGGTATGAGCAGTTCTTC

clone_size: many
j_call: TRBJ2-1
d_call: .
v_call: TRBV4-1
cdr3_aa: CASSQDRGQGTVEQFF
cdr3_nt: TGCGCCAGCAGCCAAGATAGAGGCCAGGGTACTGTGGAGCAGTTCTTC

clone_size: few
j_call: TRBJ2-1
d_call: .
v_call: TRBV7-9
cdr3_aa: CASSPRAEGYNEQFF
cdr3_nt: TGTGCCAGCAGCCCCAGGGCCGAAGGATACAATGAGCAGTTCTTC

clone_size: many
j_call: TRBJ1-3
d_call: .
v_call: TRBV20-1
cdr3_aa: CSARIKLRSGNTIYF
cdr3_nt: TGCAGTGCTAGAATAAAGCTACGCTCTGGAAACACCATATATTTT

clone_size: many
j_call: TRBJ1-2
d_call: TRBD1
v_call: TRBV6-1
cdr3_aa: CASSTGVSYGYTF
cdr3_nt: TGTGCCAGCAGTACAGGGGTTTCCTATGGCTACACCTTC

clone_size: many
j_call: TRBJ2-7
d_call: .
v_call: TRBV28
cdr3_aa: CASRFGGTYEQYF
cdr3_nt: TGTGCCAGCAGATTCGGCGGAACCTACGAGCAGTACTTC

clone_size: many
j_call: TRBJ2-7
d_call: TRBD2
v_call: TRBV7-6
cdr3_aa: CASSFSSGSWVDEQYF
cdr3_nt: TGTGCCAGCAGCTTTAGTAGCGGGAGTTGGGTTGACGAGCAGTACTTC

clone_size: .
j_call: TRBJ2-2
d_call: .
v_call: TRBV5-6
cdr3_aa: CASSLVSKDTGELFF
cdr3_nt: TGTGCCAGCAGCTTAGTTTCTAAGGATACCGGGGAGCTGTTTTTT

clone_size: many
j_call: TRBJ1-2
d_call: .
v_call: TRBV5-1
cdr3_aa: CASSLAPGDGYTF
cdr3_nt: TGCGCCAGCAGCTTGGCCCCTGGGGACGGCTACACCTTC

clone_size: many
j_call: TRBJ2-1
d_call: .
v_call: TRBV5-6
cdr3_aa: CASSGYTISSYNEQFF
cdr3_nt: TGTGCCAGCAGCGGATACACAATCAGCTCCTACAATGAGCAGTTCTTC

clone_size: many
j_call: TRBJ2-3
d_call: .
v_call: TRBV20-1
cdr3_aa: CSARVPGALDTQYF
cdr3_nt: TGCAGTGCTAGAGTTCCGGGGGCATTAGATACGCAGTATTTT

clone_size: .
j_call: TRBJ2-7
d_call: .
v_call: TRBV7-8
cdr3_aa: CASSLEQDAYEQYF
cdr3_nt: TGTGCCAGCAGCTTAGAACAGGACGCCTACGAGCAGTACTTC

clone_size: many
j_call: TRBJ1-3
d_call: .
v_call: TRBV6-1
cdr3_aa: CASRGAGLRGASGNTIYF
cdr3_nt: TGTGCCAGCAGGGGAGCCGGGCTCCGGGGCGCCTCTGGAAACACCATATATTTT

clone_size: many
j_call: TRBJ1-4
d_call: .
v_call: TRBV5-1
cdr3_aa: CASSTGTSREKLFF
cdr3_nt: TGCGCCAGCAGCACCGGGACTTCCCGCGAAAAACTGTTTTTT

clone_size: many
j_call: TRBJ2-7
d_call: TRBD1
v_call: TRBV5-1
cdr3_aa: CASSPDRGTYEQYF
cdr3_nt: TGCGCCAGCAGCCCGGACAGGGGAACCTACGAGCAGTACTTC

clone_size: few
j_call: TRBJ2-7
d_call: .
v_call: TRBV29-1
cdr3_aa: CSVEGALDEQYF
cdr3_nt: TGCAGCGTTGAAGGGGCGCTGGACGAGCAGTACTTC

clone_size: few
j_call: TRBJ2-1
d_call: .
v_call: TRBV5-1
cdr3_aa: CASNQASVSSYNEQFF
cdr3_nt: TGCGCCAGCAATCAAGCGTCAGTCAGCTCCTACAATGAGCAGTTCTTC

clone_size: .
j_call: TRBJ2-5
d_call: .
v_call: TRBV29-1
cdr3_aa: CSVEVAQFRAQYF
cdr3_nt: TGCAGCGTTGAAGTCGCCCAGTTCAGAGCCCAGTACTTC

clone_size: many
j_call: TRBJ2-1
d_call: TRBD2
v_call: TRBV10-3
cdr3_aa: CAISVGTSAYNEQFF
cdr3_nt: TGTGCCATCAGTGTAGGGACTAGCGCCTACAATGAGCAGTTCTTC

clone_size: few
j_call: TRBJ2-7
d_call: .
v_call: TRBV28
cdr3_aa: CASTDVNYEQYF
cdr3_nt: TGTGCCAGCACCGATGTTAACTACGAGCAGTACTTC